The 22 T cell receptor beta chains below all came from one sample that was sequenced in a study of blood T cells in healthy people across ages. Together with a sample-barcoded 5' primer, a J-beta primer mix was included in a second PCR lasting roughly 6 to 12 cycles. TCRdb reprocessed the 5' RACE reads via MiXCR and lists one record per CDR3 protein. Of over 950,000 distinct CDR3 sequences listed, roughly two fifths are singletons. Material: blood. These receptors were taken from a man aged 18 to 29 in good health.

V usage is TRBV27 and J usage is TRBJ2-3, with TRBD2 matching 8 bases. Germline loops: CDR1 MNHEY, CDR2 SMNVEV (reference sequence). Germline trimming cut 7 bases from V and 5 bases from J; bases unmatched to any gene: 8. This CDR3 spans 14 amino acids. Here the CDR3 DNA reads TGTGCCAGCACCGGGCGGGGGGCCATAGATACGCAGTATTTT. Its protein is CASTGRGAIDTQYF.

The genes are TRBV6-1 and TRBJ2-5; D tentatively fits TRBD1 or TRBD2 (5 bases each). Germline V gene sequence: CDR1 MNHNS, CDR2 SASEGT. The CDR3 runs 17 residues. The V and J ends lost 6 bases and 7 bases respectively, with 27 bases between them. CDR3 coding DNA: TGTGCCAGCAGAAACAACGAGAAGGGACCGCTATTTGGGACCCAGTACTTC. It specifies CASRNNEKGPLFGTQYF.

The J gene is TRBJ2-4, the V gene TRBV4-2; 8 bases agree with TRBD1. CDR1 LGHNA and CDR2 YNFKEQ come from the germline V gene. V was clipped by 4 bases and J by 15 bases; unmatched bases: 11. CDR3 length: 13 residues. The CDR3 sequence: CASSPQGTGILYF. CDR3 bases: TGTGCCAGCAGCCCCCAAGGGACAGGTATCTTGTACTTC.

V usage is TRBV3-1 and J usage is TRBJ2-3; D gene ambiguous. This CDR3 is 14 amino acids long. Trimming took 8 bases from V and 4 from J, leaving 16 bases between them. Germline V CDR1 and CDR2: LGHDT, YNNKEL (reference sequence). The CDR3 region has the DNA TGTGCCAGCGCCCCCGGCGAGTTCGCAGATACGCAGTATTTT. As protein: CASAPGEFADTQYF.

The chain couples TRBV29-1 to TRBJ1-4; D is unresolved. Germline V gene lookup returns CDR1 SQVTM and CDR2 ANQGSEA. The CDR3 consists of 10 residues. Trimming stripped 7 bases from V and 8 bases from J, with 8 bases between. The CDR3 DNA is TGCAGCGCAATGGTGGAAAAACTGTTTTTT. Its translation: CSAMVEKLFF.

This clonotype was observed a handful of times. The J gene is TRBJ1-6, the V gene TRBV9; D is ambiguous. V was shortened by 1 base and J by 0 bases, with 2 bases between the two germline ends. This CDR3 is built from 14 residues. CDR1 is SGDLS, CDR2 YYNGEE, per germline. The DNA for the CDR3 is TGTGCCAGCAGCGTAAGCTCCTATAATTCACCCCTCCACTTT. Translated: CASSVSSYNSPLHF.

This clonotype was recorded a few times. The chain carries TRBV12-3 or TRBV12-4 and TRBJ2-3, with 16 nucleotides matching TRBD2. The CDR3 loop spans 18 amino acids. The ends lost 7 bases at V and 2 bases at J; junction bases unmatched: 9. The CDR3 DNA reads TGTGCCAGCACATCCGGGACTAGCGGGGGGGCCGTCACAGATACGCAGTATTTT. This translates into CASTSGTSGGAVTDTQYF.

This clonotype has only a few counts. The chain links TRBV4-1 to TRBJ2-5; no definite D call. This CDR3 is built from 15 residues. The V end was cut by 1 base, the J end by 2 bases, with 11 bases between. Per the germline V gene, CDR1 is MGHRA and CDR2 is YSYEKL. In DNA, the CDR3 is TGCGCCAGCAGCCAAGTTCTGGGTTCGCAAGAGACCCAGTACTTC. Its translation: CASSQVLGSQETQYF.

The V call is TRBV20-1, the J call TRBJ1-6; D is uncertain. Trimming took 3 bases from V and 7 from J, leaving 10 bases between them. The CDR3 extends over 13 amino acids. Germline V lookup: CDR1 DFQATT, CDR2 SNEGSKA (reference sequence). The CDR3 loop reads CSASGQSNSPLHF. CDR3 nucleotide sequence: TGCAGTGCTAGCGGGCAGTCGAATTCACCCCTCCACTTT.

J is TRBJ2-7 and V is TRBV27; D is perhaps TRBD1 or TRBD2 (5 bases each). The CDR3 contains 16 residues. Germline V gives CDR1 MNHEY, CDR2 SMNVEV (reference sequence). Trimming cost V 3 bases and J 3 bases, with 18 bases left between them. The DNA of the CDR3 is TGTGCCAGCAGTTTTTCGGCGGGCGGCGGACACTACGAGCAGTACTTC. Its translation is CASSFSAGGGHYEQYF.

The rearrangement links TRBV2 to TRBJ1-4, with 9 bases matching TRBD1. Germline trimming cut 10 bases from V and 5 bases from J; bases unmatched to any gene: 5. From germline, CDR1 is SNHLY and CDR2 FYNNEI. This CDR3 region has 13 residues. CDR3 nucleotide sequence: TGTGCCACCAGGACAGGGGAGAATGAAAAACTGTTTTTT. Translation: CATRTGENEKLFF.

The chain couples TRBV10-3 to TRBJ2-1, with 11 bases fitting TRBD2. Per germline, CDR1 ENHRY and CDR2 SYGVKD. The junction had 5 bases not matched to a gene; V was cut back by 10 bases and J by 6 bases. The CDR3 runs 13 residues. The CDR3 bases are TGTGCCAGCACCGGGACTAGCGGCAATGAGCAGTTCTTC. Translated, it gives CASTGTSGNEQFF.

The chain uses TRBV10-3 and TRBJ2-7, with 10 bases that match TRBD1. Germline CDR1 reads ENHRY; CDR2 reads SYGVKD. The CDR3 length is 13 residues. J gave up 3 bases and V 8 bases, and 4 bases lay outside the gene matches. The CDR3 DNA is TGTGCCATCCAGGGACAGGGGAACTACGAGCAGTACTTC. Translation gives CAIQGQGNYEQYF.

The rearrangement joins TRBV12-3 or TRBV12-4 to TRBJ1-6, with D possibly being TRBD1 (6 bases). With 5 bases removed from V and 8 bases from J, the gap between germline ends came to 16 bases. CDR3 size: 15 residues. CDR3 residues: CASSPGGARDSPLHF. In DNA form, the CDR3 reads TGTGCCAGCAGTCCCGGGGGCGCGAGGGATTCACCCCTCCACTTT.

The gene calls are TRBV27 and TRBJ1-1; possibly TRBD1 for D (5 bases). The CDR3 length is 14 residues. Trimming pared 6 bases from V and 5 bases from J, leaving 16 bases between. The germline V gene has CDR1 MNHEY and CDR2 SMNVEV (reference sequence). The CDR3 nucleotides read TGTGCCAGCAGCCCCAGGGATGGGGGAACTGAAGCTTTCTTT. It specifies CASSPRDGGTEAFF.

The J gene is TRBJ2-2, the V gene TRBV7-2; D perhaps matches TRBD1 (6 bases). The CDR3 sequence is 16 residues long. Between the trimmed V and J ends, which lost 5 bases and 1 base, there was a span of 14 bases. Germline CDR1 reads SGHTA; CDR2 reads FQGNSA. CDR3 sequence reads: CASSVQGTENTGELFF. CDR3 coding DNA: TGTGCCAGCAGCGTACAGGGAACGGAGAACACCGGGGAGCTGTTTTTT.

This chain connects TRBV5-5 to TRBJ1-6; no clear D gene. The CDR3 runs to 17 residues. CDR1 is SGHKS, CDR2 YYEKEE, per germline (reference sequence). The V end lost 4 bases, the J end lost 6 bases, and 20 bases lay between the germline ends. The chain's CDR3 is CASSPYFDLKPNSPLHF. The CDR3 nucleotides read TGTGCCAGCAGCCCCTACTTCGACTTGAAGCCTAATTCACCCCTCCACTTT.

V and J are TRBV7-9 and TRBJ2-1; TRBD2 matches at 7 bases. V trimming: 4 bases; J trimming: 8 bases; junction bases outside the gene matches: 17. CDR1 SEHNR and CDR2 FQNEAQ come from the germline V gene (reference sequence). The length of the CDR3 is 17 residues. CDR3: CASSSVPGLTPSDEQFF. The CDR3 DNA reads TGTGCCAGCAGCTCAGTTCCGGGACTAACCCCTTCGGATGAGCAGTTCTTC. The full variable domain, completed using reference TRBV7-9 and TRBJ2-1, is DTGVSQNPRHKITKRGQNVTFRCDPISEHNRLYWYRQTLGQGPEFLTYFQNEAQLEKSRLLSDRFSAERPKGSFSTLEIQRTEQGDSAMYLCASSSVPGLTPSDEQFFGPGTRLTVL.

Only a few counts were recorded for this clonotype. This chain links TRBV21-1 with TRBJ1-2. TRBV21-1 is described as a pseudogene. This CDR3 region has 11 residues. The CDR3 sequence is CASSKESGYTF. DNA for the CDR3: TGTGCCAGCAGCAAAGAGAGTGGCTACACCTTC.

This chain uses TRBV27 with TRBJ1-1; the D gene is possibly TRBD1 (5 bases). Trimming removed 8 bases at V and 0 bases at J, with 13 bases between. The CDR3 has 14 residues. Germline V CDR1 and CDR2: MNHEY, SMNVEV (reference sequence). The CDR3 nucleotides are TGTGCCAGCGGTCGACAGACATTGAACACTGAAGCTTTCTTT. It specifies CASGRQTLNTEAFF.

The sample holds a few counts of this clonotype. CDR3 sequence reads: CASSEHTSYNEQFF. The CDR3 DNA is TGTGCCAGCAGTGAACATACCTCCTACAATGAGCAGTTCTTC. The chain has TRBV28 and TRBJ2-1; D call uncertain. Germline V gene sequence: CDR1 MDHEN, CDR2 SYDVKM. This CDR3 contains 14 residues. Trimming shortened V by 5 bases and J by 0 bases, and 8 bases separated the two germline ends.

The V call is TRBV7-8, the J call TRBJ1-5; 9 bases line up with TRBD1. After removal of 3 bases from V and 0 bases from J, the junction contained 6 bases not matched to a gene. This CDR3 has 17 residues. Germline values: CDR1 SGHVS, CDR2 FQNEAQ. CDR3 region: CASSFGTGWNSNQPQHF. The DNA for the CDR3 is TGTGCCAGCAGCTTTGGGACAGGGTGGAATAGCAATCAGCCCCAGCATTTT.